This is a list of T cell receptor beta chains from one sample in a study of PD-1 blockade in classical Hodgkin lymphoma. The repertoire was sequenced with immunoSEQ multiplex PCR; TCRdb's copy has only in-frame clones and lacks some. The repertoire has 90,000 to 100,000 clones, roughly 87% of them found once; the top ten carry approximately 12%. The sequencing here drew on peripheral blood mononuclear cells (PBMCs), taken before the second cycle of nivolumab. These TCRs come from a human donor with classical Hodgkin lymphoma. The CDR3 runs from the conserved cysteine through the conserved F or W. A D gene is named only where the DNA matches it firmly. The listing skips clone size in some rows; elsewhere it reads once, few, many or a size class.

>.|TRBJ2-2|TRBD1|TRBV4-1
CASSRSGTGPGELFF
TGCGCCAGCAGCAGATCCGGGACAGGACCCGGGGAGCTGTTTTTT
>.|TRBJ1-5|TRBD1|TRBV28
CASSLIQGAQPQHF
TGTGCCAGCAGTTTGATTCAGGGGGCTCAGCCCCAGCATTTT
>.|TRBJ2-1|.|TRBV5-4
CASSLAGLNEQFF
TGTGCCAGCAGCTTGGCAGGGCTTAATGAGCAGTTCTTC
>.|TRBJ1-1|TRBD1|TRBV5-1
CASSHQGGGRNTEAFF
TGCGCCAGCAGCCACCAAGGAGGGGGCCGGAACACTGAAGCTTTCTTT
>few|TRBJ2-7|.|TRBV18
CASSPPGSYEQYF
TGTGCCAGCTCACCACCAGGCTCCTACGAGCAGTACTTC
>.|TRBJ2-2|TRBD1|TRBV6-1
CASSEATGTGETGELFF
TGTGCCAGCAGTGAAGCAACCGGGACAGGGGAAACCGGGGAGCTGTTTTTT
>.|TRBJ2-1|.|TRBV9
CASSVGAGWDTPGGSSGNEQFF
TGTGCCAGCAGCGTAGGGGCAGGTTGGGACACCCCGGGAGGATCTAGTGGGAATGAGCAGTTCTTC
>.|TRBJ2-7|TRBD1|TRBV7-9
CASSLWDRIAYEQYF
TGTGCCAGCAGCTTATGGGACAGAATCGCCTACGAGCAGTACTTC
>.|TRBJ2-1|.|TRBV27
CASSPPVAELYNEQFF
TGTGCCAGCAGCCCTCCTGTAGCGGAGCTTTATAATGAGCAGTTCTTC
>.|TRBJ2-7|.|TRBV14
CASSHVHYEQYF
TGTGCCAGCAGCCACGTTCACTACGAGCAGTACTTC
>.|TRBJ1-5|.|TRBV7-2
CASSLDRVNQPQHF
TGTGCCAGCAGCTTAGACAGGGTCAATCAGCCCCAGCATTTT
>.|TRBJ2-3|.|TRBV27
CASSLLWDSISTDTQYF
TGTGCCAGCAGTTTATTGTGGGACTCCATTAGCACAGATACGCAGTATTTT
>once|TRBJ1-1|.|TRBV29-1
CSVEGQLTRNTEAFF
TGCAGCGTTGAGGGGCAGTTAACCAGGAACACTGAAGCTTTCTTT
>.|TRBJ1-1|TRBD1|TRBV11-2
CASSRGQGSTEAFF
TGTGCCAGCAGCCGTGGACAGGGGAGCACTGAAGCTTTCTTT
>.|TRBJ2-1|TRBD2|TRBV7-9
CASSSGGAYEQFF
TGTGCCAGCAGCTCCGGGGGGGCCTATGAGCAGTTCTTC
>.|TRBJ2-2|TRBD2|TRBV6-1
CAIHPLGGTGELFF
TGTGCCATCCATCCCCTCGGGGGGACCGGGGAGCTGTTTTTT
>.|TRBJ2-1|.|TRBV7-8
CASSLERGPYNEQFF
TGTGCCAGCAGCTTAGAGAGGGGACCCTACAATGAGCAGTTCTTC
>.|TRBJ2-3|.|TRBV2
CASRQLVTSTDTQYF
TGTGCCAGCAGACAGCTAGTTACTAGCACAGATACGCAGTATTTT
>.|TRBJ2-7|TRBD2|TRBV27
CASKRSGSATYEQYF
TGTGCCAGCAAACGAAGCGGGAGTGCCACCTACGAGCAGTACTTC
>.|TRBJ2-1|.|TRBV28
CASSFRHIGHNEQFF
TGTGCCAGCAGTTTCAGGCATATAGGGCACAATGAGCAGTTCTTC
>.|TRBJ2-1|TRBD2|TRBV4-1
CASSQVQRGVYASYNEQFF
TGCGCCAGCAGCCAAGTTCAGCGGGGGGTTTACGCCTCCTACAATGAGCAGTTCTTC
>.|TRBJ1-2|.|TRBV2
CASSENGAGSGYTF
TGTGCCAGCAGTGAAAACGGGGCAGGGTCTGGCTACACCTTC
>.|TRBJ2-2|TRBD1|TRBV5-1
CASSLHGTGDTGELFF
TGCGCCAGCAGCTTGCATGGGACAGGGGACACCGGGGAGCTGTTTTTT
>.|TRBJ2-7|TRBD2|TRBV27
CASRRIAGEGEQYF
TGTGCCAGCAGAAGAATAGCGGGAGAGGGAGAGCAGTACTTC
>.|TRBJ2-3|TRBD2|TRBV28
CASTAGTSGIPTDTQYF
TGTGCCAGCACCGCAGGGACTAGCGGAATCCCCACAGATACGCAGTATTTT
>once|TRBJ1-1|.|TRBV27
CASSLFPDRPNTEAFF
TGTGCCAGCAGTTTATTTCCGGACAGACCAAACACTGAAGCTTTCTTT
>.|TRBJ1-2|.|TRBV6-5
CASSRGTNYGYTF
TGTGCCAGCAGTCGAGGGACTAACTATGGCTACACCTTC
>.|TRBJ1-2|.|TRBV28
CASTEAARAYGYTF
TGTGCCAGCACCGAAGCGGCCAGGGCCTATGGCTACACCTTC
>once|TRBJ2-1|TRBD2|TRBV7-8
CASSLLREGPLYNEQFF
TGTGCCAGCAGCTTATTGCGGGAGGGCCCTCTGTACAATGAGCAGTTCTTC
>.|TRBJ2-7|.|TRBV10-3
CAISGLAPPEQYF
TGTGCCATCAGTGGGCTAGCCCCCCCGGAGCAGTACTTC
>.|TRBJ2-1|.|TRBV28
CASSLSLGTYNEQFF
TGTGCCAGCAGTTTGTCACTAGGGACTTACAATGAGCAGTTCTTC
>.|TRBJ2-1|.|TRBV21-1
CASSKASNEQFF
TGTGCCAGCAGCAAAGCCTCCAATGAGCAGTTCTTC
>.|TRBJ1-3|.|TRBV6-1
CASSATQGTGNTIYF
TGTGCCAGCAGCGCAACACAGGGAACGGGAAACACCATATATTTT
>.|TRBJ1-3|TRBD1|TRBV28
CASSPGQGSSGNTIYF
TGTGCCAGCAGTCCTGGACAGGGAAGCTCTGGAAACACCATATATTTT
>.|TRBJ2-2|TRBD2|TRBV6-1
CASSEFRGVTGELFF
TGTGCCAGCAGTGAGTTCCGGGGGGTAACCGGGGAGCTGTTTTTT
>.|TRBJ2-1|TRBD2|TRBV4-1
CASSQDPTSGEQFF
TGCGCCAGCAGCCAAGATCCGACTAGCGGGGAACAGTTCTTC
>.|TRBJ2-1|.|TRBV7-9
CASSLGRWPSSYNEQFF
TGTGCCAGCAGCCTAGGTCGCTGGCCGAGCTCCTACAATGAGCAGTTCTTC
>.|TRBJ2-5|.|TRBV2
CASTGYGETQYF
TGTGCCAGCACCGGTTATGGAGAGACCCAGTACTTC
>.|TRBJ2-7|.|TRBV7-2
CASSLGRAETHEQYF
TGTGCCAGCAGCTTAGGAAGGGCAGAGACCCACGAGCAGTACTTC
>.|TRBJ2-3|.|TRBV7-6
CASSNWDQTTDTQYF
TGTGCCAGCAGTAACTGGGATCAGACCACAGATACGCAGTATTTT
>.|TRBJ2-2|.|TRBV5-1
CASSLDPPGKNPTGELFF
TGCGCCAGCAGCTTAGACCCCCCTGGAAAGAATCCCACCGGGGAGCTGTTTTTT
>.|TRBJ2-7|.|TRBV7-2
CASSSLASYEQYF
TGTGCCAGCAGCTCCCTAGCCTCCTACGAGCAGTACTTC